Each of the 20 T cell receptor beta chains below was sequenced from the same sample in a study of monozygotic twins with cystic fibrosis. Repertoires were generated with immunoSEQ multiplex PCR, while TCRdb's copy carries only in-frame clones and drops some. The repertoire holds roughly 28,000 clones, over 80% seen once, with 0.85% to 0.95% in the top ten. Sequenced: blood. These TCRs come from a girl aged 2 to 9 with cystic fibrosis.

The genes are TRBV9 and TRBJ2-5; 13 nucleotides agree with TRBD2. Germline V gene sequence: CDR1 SGDLS, CDR2 YYNGEE. The CDR3 loop spans 16 amino acids. Unmatched junction bases numbered 8, after V lost 4 bases and J lost 5 bases. This CDR3 is CASSLGGLAGMETQYF. The CDR3 DNA sequence: TGTGCCAGCAGCTTGGGGGGACTAGCGGGAATGGAGACCCAGTACTTC. Full variable domain (rest looked up from reference TRBV9 and TRBJ2-5): DSGVTQTPKHLITATGQRVTLRCSPRSGDLSVYWYQQSLDQGLQFLIQYYNGEERAKGNILERFSAQQFPDLHSELNLSSLELGDSALYFCASSLGGLAGMETQYFGPGTRLLVL.

The gene calls are TRBV4-2 and TRBJ2-3; 9 nucleotides agree with TRBD2. Germline V lookup: CDR1 LGHNA, CDR2 YNFKEQ. The CDR3 is 21 residues long. The trim removed 0 bases at V and 5 bases at J, leaving 21 bases unmatched. The CDR3 sequence: CASSQERDRTEPSGMGDTQYF. The CDR3, as DNA: TGTGCCAGCAGCCAAGAAAGAGACCGGACGGAACCTAGCGGGATGGGAGATACGCAGTATTTT.

The chain joins TRBV19 to TRBJ2-7; no definite D call. CDR3 size: 14 residues. In germline, CDR1 is LNHDA, CDR2 SQIVND (reference sequence). V was trimmed by 4 bases and J by 2 bases, leaving 12 bases between them. The CDR3 DNA reads TGTGCCAGTAGTAGCACCAGAGGACCCTACGAGCAGTACTTC. Its translation: CASSSTRGPYEQYF.

This chain connects TRBV5-4 to TRBJ2-3; 10 bases match TRBD2. This CDR3 comprises 13 residues. Germline V gene data show CDR1 as SGHNT and CDR2 as YYREEE (reference sequence). Unmatched junction bases numbered 7, after V lost 9 bases and J lost 6 bases. CDR3 residues: CATGLAGVDTQYF. The CDR3 coding sequence is TGTGCCACCGGGCTAGCGGGAGTTGATACGCAGTATTTT.

V is TRBV7-9 and J is TRBJ2-3; 7 positions match TRBD2. CDR1 is SEHNR and CDR2 is FQNEAQ in the germline V gene (reference sequence). This CDR3 comprises 15 residues. V lost 1 base and J lost 2; bases outside the gene matches: 3. For the CDR3, the DNA is TGTGCCAGCAGCTTAGTAAGCGGGGACACAGATACGCAGTATTTT. Translation gives CASSLVSGDTDTQYF.

J is TRBJ2-1 and V is TRBV27, with 10 bases identical to TRBD1. V gave up 3 bases and J gave up 8 bases; unmatched junction bases: 13. The CDR3 has 17 residues. Per the germline V gene, CDR1 is MNHEY and CDR2 is SMNVEV (reference sequence). CDR3 in DNA: TGTGCCAGCAGTTTTTCCGGGACAGGGGTTGTAGTCGATGAGCAGTTCTTC. As protein: CASSFSGTGVVVDEQFF.

CDR3 loop: CASSYVGDLRQYF. CDR3 nucleotides: TGTGCCAGCAGCTACGTCGGCGACCTTCGGCAGTACTTC. The chain employs TRBV7-2 and TRBJ2-7; D is unresolved. CDR3 size: 13 residues. CDR1 and CDR2 from the germline V gene are SGHTA and FQGNSA. Deletions cut 4 bases from V and 9 bases from J, with 16 bases between.

This clone was seen a single time. This sequence joins TRBV29-1 and TRBJ2-1, with TRBD2 identical over 7 bases. With V trimmed by 3 bases and J by 7 bases, 6 bases remained unmatched. Germline V lookup: CDR1 SQVTM, CDR2 ANQGSEA. The CDR3 covers 13 residues. As DNA, the CDR3 is TGCAGCGTTGATTGGGGAGGGCTTAATGAGCAGTTCTTC. Its translation is CSVDWGGLNEQFF.

The V gene is TRBV6-1, the J gene TRBJ1-1; the match to TRBD1 covers 8 bases. CDR1 MNHNS and CDR2 SASEGT come from the germline V gene. This CDR3 is built from 13 residues. Trimming took 7 bases from V and 5 from J; bases not matched to a gene: 6. The CDR3 region has the DNA TGTGCCAGCAAAAGCAGGGGGCGAACTGAAGCTTTCTTT. This translates into CASKSRGRTEAFF.

This clone was detected once. The chain links TRBV5-1 to TRBJ2-7, with D tentatively TRBD1 (5 bases). The CDR3 runs 15 residues. Between the trimmed V and J ends, which lost 0 bases and 3 bases, there was a span of 13 bases. Per germline, CDR1 SGHRS and CDR2 YFSETQ. This CDR3 is CASSLAQGVFYEQYF. The CDR3 bases are TGCGCCAGCAGCTTGGCCCAGGGTGTATTCTACGAGCAGTACTTC.

The gene calls are TRBV2 and TRBJ2-7, with 11 bases aligning to TRBD1. CDR3 length: 15 amino acids. Per germline, CDR1 SNHLY and CDR2 FYNNEI. V was clipped by 6 bases and J by 4 bases; unmatched bases: 8. CDR3 nucleotides: TGTGCCAGCAGAAGTTTCGGACAGGGGGCTTACGAGCAGTACTTC. Protein: CASRSFGQGAYEQYF.

This clone was recorded only once. CDR3 in DNA: TGTGCCATTAGTAGCGGGAGTCTCTACGAGCAGTACTTC. It encodes CAISSGSLYEQYF. J is TRBJ2-7 and V is TRBV10-3; 9 bases are a match to TRBD2. Losses at the gene ends were 9 bases for V and 3 bases for J; bases not matched to a gene: 6. Germline V gene data show CDR1 as ENHRY and CDR2 as SYGVKD. This CDR3 has 13 residues.

The chain recombines TRBV28 with TRBJ2-7; D is perhaps TRBD1 (5 bases). The V gene's germline CDR1 is MDHEN and CDR2 SYDVKM. The germline V and J ends were trimmed by 6 bases and 0 bases, with 12 bases remaining between them. The CDR3 spans 14 residues. CDR3 DNA sequence: TGTGCCAGCAGACAGACAGAGAGCTCCTACGAGCAGTACTTC. This encodes CASRQTESSYEQYF.

V usage is TRBV10-2 and J usage is TRBJ2-2; TRBD1 agrees at 9 bases. The CDR3 contains 16 residues. The V segment lost 10 bases and the J segment 3 bases; nucleotides outside the gene matches: 12. Germline CDR1 WSHSY, CDR2 SAAADI. In DNA, the CDR3 is TGCGCCACCAAACGCACAGGGGGCGCAGACACCGGGGAGCTGTTTTTT. It specifies CATKRTGGADTGELFF.

This chain connects TRBV7-8 to TRBJ2-1; D remains unclear. Trimming took off 4 bases at V and 7 bases at J, with 11 bases between the two ends. Germline loops: CDR1 SGHVS, CDR2 FQNEAQ. This CDR3 has 13 amino acids. DNA of the CDR3: TGTGCCAGCAGCTGGGTAAGGGCGAATGAGCAGTTCTTC. Translated: CASSWVRANEQFF.

V is TRBV5-1 and J is TRBJ2-7, with TRBD1 matching over 7 bases. CDR1 SGHRS and CDR2 YFSETQ come from the germline V gene. This CDR3 has 15 residues. V trimming: 1 base; J trimming: 4 bases; junction bases outside the gene matches: 8. CDR3 coding DNA: TGCGCCAGCAGCTTGTATATTACAGGGGAGTACGAGCAGTACTTC. It is translated as CASSLYITGEYEQYF.

The chain carries TRBV30 and TRBJ2-6, with TRBD1 as a possible D gene (6 bases). The V end lost 6 bases, the J end lost 0 bases, and 18 bases lay between the germline ends. In germline, CDR1 is GTSNPN, CDR2 SVGIG (reference sequence). There are 17 residues in the CDR3. Written as DNA, the CDR3 is TGTGCCTGTTCTGGGGTCGGGACATTCTCTGGGGCCAACGTCCTGACTTTC. Its translation is CACSGVGTFSGANVLTF.

This clone came up a few times. The chain carries TRBV4-1 and TRBJ1-1; perhaps TRBD1 as D (6 bases). V was shortened by 1 base and J by 3 bases, with 12 bases between the two germline ends. The germline gives CDR1 MGHRA, CDR2 YSYEKL. There are 15 residues in the CDR3. CDR3 DNA sequence: TGCGCCAGCAGCCAAGTGGTTTCAGGGGACACTGAAGCTTTCTTT. The encoded protein is CASSQVVSGDTEAFF.

A few counts support this clone. V gene TRBV9 combines with J gene TRBJ1-2, with 7 bases identical to TRBD1. Trimming cost V 1 base and J 4 bases; bases outside gene matches: 7. Germline CDR1 SGDLS, CDR2 YYNGEE. The CDR3 is 15 residues long. The DNA of the CDR3 is TGTGCCAGCAGCGTAACCCCCACAGGGGCCTATGGCTACACCTTC. Translation: CASSVTPTGAYGYTF. The variable domain in full, completed from reference TRBV9 and TRBJ1-2, reads DSGVTQTPKHLITATGQRVTLRCSPRSGDLSVYWYQQSLDQGLQFLIQYYNGEERAKGNILERFSAQQFPDLHSELNLSSLELGDSALYFCASSVTPTGAYGYTFGSGTRLTVV.

This chain joins TRBV30 and TRBJ1-1, with D uncertain. V lost 2 bases, J lost 0 bases, and 4 bases lay in between. The CDR3 is 12 residues long. Germline V gene lookup returns CDR1 GTSNPN and CDR2 SVGIG (reference sequence). The CDR3 DNA is TGTGCCTGGAGTATGTTGAACACTGAAGCTTTCTTT. It is translated as CAWSMLNTEAFF.